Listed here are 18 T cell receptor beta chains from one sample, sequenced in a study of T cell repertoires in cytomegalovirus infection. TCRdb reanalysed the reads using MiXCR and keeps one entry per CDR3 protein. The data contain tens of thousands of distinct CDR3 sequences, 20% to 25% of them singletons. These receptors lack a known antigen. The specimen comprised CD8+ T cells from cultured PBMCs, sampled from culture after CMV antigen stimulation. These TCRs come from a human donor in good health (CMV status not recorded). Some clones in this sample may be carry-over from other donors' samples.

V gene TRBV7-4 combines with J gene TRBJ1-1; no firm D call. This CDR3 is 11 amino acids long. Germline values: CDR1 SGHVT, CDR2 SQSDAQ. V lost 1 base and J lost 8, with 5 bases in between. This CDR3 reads CASSLEREAFF. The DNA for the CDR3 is TGTGCCAGCAGCTTAGAACGGGAAGCTTTCTTT. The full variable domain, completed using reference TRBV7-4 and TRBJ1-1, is GAGVSQSPRYKVAKRGRDVALRCDSISGHVTLYWYRQTLGQGSEVLTYSQSDAQRDKSGRPSGRFSAERPERSVSTLKIQRTEQGDSAVYLCASSLEREAFFGQGTRLTVV.

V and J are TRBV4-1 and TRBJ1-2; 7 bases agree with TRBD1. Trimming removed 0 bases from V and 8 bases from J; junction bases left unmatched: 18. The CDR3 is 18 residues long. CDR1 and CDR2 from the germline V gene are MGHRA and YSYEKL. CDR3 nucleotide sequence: TGCGCCAGCAGCCAAGATCGGGACAGACCATTTTTCGGAAAAGGCTACACCTTC. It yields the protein CASSQDRDRPFFGKGYTF.

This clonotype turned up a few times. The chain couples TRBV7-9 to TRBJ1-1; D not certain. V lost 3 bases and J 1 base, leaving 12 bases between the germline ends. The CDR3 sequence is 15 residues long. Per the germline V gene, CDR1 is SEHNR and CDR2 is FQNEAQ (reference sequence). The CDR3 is CASSFPRGPNTEAFF. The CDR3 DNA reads TGTGCCAGCAGCTTCCCTCGAGGGCCGAACACTGAAGCTTTCTTT.

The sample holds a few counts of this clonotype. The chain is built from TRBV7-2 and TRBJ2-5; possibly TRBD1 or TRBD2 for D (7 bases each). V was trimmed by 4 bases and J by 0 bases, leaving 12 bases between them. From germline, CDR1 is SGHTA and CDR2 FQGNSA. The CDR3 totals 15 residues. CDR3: CASSYQGGYQETQYF. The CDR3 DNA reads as TGTGCCAGCAGCTATCAGGGGGGGTACCAAGAGACCCAGTACTTC.

CDR3 loop: CASSAYGGTEDEKLFF. CDR3 sequence (DNA): TGTGCCAGCAGCGCGTATGGTGGGACAGAGGATGAAAAACTGTTTTTT. The V call is TRBV7-2, the J call TRBJ1-4, with TRBD1 matching over 7 bases. Germline V gene lookup returns CDR1 SGHTA and CDR2 FQGNSA. The ends lost 5 bases at V and 6 bases at J; junction bases unmatched: 12. The CDR3 totals 16 residues. Filled out from reference TRBV7-2 and TRBJ1-4, the complete variable domain reads GAGVSQSPSNKVTEKGKDVELRCDPISGHTALYWYRQSLGQGLEFLIYFQGNSAPDKSGLPSDRFSAERTGGSVSTLTIQRTQQEDSAVYLCASSAYGGTEDEKLFFGSGTQLSVL.

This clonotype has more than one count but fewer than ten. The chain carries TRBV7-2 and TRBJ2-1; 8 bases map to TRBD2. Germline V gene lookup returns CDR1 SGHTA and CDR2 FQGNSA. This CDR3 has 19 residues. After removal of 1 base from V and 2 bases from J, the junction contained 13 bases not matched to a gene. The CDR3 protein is CASSLVGSTSVNPYNEQFF. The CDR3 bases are TGTGCCAGCAGCTTAGTGGGGTCGACTAGCGTCAACCCCTACAATGAGCAGTTCTTC.

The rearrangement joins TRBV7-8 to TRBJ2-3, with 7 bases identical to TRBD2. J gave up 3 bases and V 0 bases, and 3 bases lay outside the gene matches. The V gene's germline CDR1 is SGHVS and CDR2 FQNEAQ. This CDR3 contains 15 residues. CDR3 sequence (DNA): TGTGCCAGCAGCTTAGCGGGGACTATGACAGATACGCAGTATTTT. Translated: CASSLAGTMTDTQYF.

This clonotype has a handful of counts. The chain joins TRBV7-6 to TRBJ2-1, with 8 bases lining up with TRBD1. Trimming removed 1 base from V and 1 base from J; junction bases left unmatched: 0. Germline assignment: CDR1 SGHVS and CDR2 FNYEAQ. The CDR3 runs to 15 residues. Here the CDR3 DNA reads TGTGCCAGCAGCTTAGACAGGGGGTCCTACAATGAGCAGTTCTTC. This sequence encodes CASSLDRGSYNEQFF.

CDR3 sequence (DNA): TGCGCCAGCAGCCCCCTGCATGGGGGGCTGAACACTGAAGCTTTCTTT. Translated, it gives CASSPLHGGLNTEAFF. This rearrangement joins TRBV4-1 to TRBJ1-1; D is possibly TRBD1 (6 bases). Germline assignment: CDR1 MGHRA and CDR2 YSYEKL. CDR3 size: 16 residues. Trimming shortened V by 4 bases and J by 0 bases, and 15 bases separated the two germline ends.

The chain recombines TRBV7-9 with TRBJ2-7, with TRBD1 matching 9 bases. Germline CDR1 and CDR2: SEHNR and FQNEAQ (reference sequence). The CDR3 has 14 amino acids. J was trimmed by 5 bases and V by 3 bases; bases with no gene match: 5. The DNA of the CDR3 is TGTGCCAGCAGCTTTTTAGGGGACAGGGACGAGCAGTACTTC. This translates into CASSFLGDRDEQYF.

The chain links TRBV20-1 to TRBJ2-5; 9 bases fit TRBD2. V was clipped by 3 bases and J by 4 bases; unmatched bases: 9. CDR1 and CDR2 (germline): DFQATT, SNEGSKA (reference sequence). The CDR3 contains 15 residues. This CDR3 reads CSARSLAGAGETQYF. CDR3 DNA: TGCAGTGCTAGGTCCTTAGCGGGGGCAGGAGAGACCCAGTACTTC.

CDR3 bases: TGTGCCAGCAGCTTAGTGGCAGGGGGCCTCGGCACTGAAGCTTTCTTT. Protein product: CASSLVAGGLGTEAFF. This chain uses TRBV7-8 with TRBJ1-1; 8 bases agree with TRBD1. Germline V gene sequence: CDR1 SGHVS, CDR2 FQNEAQ. This CDR3 comprises 16 residues. V gave up 1 base and J gave up 4 bases; unmatched junction bases: 8.

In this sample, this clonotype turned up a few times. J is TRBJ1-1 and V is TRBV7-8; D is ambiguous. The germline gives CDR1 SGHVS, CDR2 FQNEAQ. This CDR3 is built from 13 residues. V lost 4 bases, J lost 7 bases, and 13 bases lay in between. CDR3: CASSSRAQHEAFF. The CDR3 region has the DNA TGTGCCAGCAGCTCACGGGCCCAGCATGAAGCTTTCTTT.

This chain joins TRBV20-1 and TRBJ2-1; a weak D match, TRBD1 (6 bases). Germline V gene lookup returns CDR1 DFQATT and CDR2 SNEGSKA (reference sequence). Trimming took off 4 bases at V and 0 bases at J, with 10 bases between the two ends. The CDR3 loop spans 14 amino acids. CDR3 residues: CSATTGSSYNEQFF. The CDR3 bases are TGCAGTGCTACAACAGGGAGCTCCTACAATGAGCAGTTCTTC.

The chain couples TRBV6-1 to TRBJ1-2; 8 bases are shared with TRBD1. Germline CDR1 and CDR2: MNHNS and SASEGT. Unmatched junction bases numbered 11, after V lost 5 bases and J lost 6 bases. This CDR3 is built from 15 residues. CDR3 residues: CASSYVSGQDDGYTF. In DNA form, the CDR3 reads TGTGCCAGCAGTTACGTCTCGGGACAGGACGATGGCTACACCTTC.

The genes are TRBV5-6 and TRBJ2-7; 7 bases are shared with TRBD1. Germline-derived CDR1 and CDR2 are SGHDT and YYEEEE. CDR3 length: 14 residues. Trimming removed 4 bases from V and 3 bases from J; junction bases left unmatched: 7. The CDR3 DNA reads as TGTGCCAGCAGCGATTGGGACAGATTCTACGAGCAGTACTTC. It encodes CASSDWDRFYEQYF.

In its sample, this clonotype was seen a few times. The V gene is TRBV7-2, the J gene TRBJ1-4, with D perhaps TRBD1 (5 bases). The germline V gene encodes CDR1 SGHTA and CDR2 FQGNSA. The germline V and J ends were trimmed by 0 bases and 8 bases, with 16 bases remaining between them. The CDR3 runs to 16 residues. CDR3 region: CASSLAPGTRDEKLFF. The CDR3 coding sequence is TGTGCCAGCAGCTTAGCCCCCGGGACGAGAGACGAAAAACTGTTTTTT.

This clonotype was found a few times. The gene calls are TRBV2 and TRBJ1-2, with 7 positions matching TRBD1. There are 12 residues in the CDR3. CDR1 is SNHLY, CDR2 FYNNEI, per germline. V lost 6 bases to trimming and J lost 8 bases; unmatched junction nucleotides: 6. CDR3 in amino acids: CASSLGTDGYTF. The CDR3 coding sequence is TGTGCCAGCAGCCTCGGGACAGACGGCTACACCTTC.